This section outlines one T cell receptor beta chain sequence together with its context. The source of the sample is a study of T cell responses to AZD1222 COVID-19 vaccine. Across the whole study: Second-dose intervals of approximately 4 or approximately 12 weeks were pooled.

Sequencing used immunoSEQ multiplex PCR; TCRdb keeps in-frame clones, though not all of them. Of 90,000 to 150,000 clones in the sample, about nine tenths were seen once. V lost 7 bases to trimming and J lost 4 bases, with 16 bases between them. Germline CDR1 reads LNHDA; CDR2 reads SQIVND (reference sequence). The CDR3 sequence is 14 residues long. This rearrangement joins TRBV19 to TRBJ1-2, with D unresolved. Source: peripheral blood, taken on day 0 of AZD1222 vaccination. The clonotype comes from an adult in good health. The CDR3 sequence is CASTREGPLYGYTF. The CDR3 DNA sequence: TGTGCCAGTACCCGAGAAGGTCCACTCTATGGCTACACCTTC.